Each of the 9 T cell receptor beta chains below was sequenced from the same sample in a study of T cell changes during pregnancy in multiple sclerosis (dated by TCRdb to between 2019 and 2020). The receptor library was made with the immunoSEQ multiplex PCR assay. TCRdb mirrors the immuneACCESS table, restricted to in-frame sequences. Some clones are absent from its copies; in checked studies, under half trace to an unresolved V gene, and the reason for the others is unknown. The sample records more than 50,000 clones, 75% to 95% of which are singletons. Of the sample, 0.85% to 0.9% is held by the ten largest clones. The specimen comprised peripheral blood, sampled before pregnancy. All receptors come from a female donor with multiple sclerosis, enrolled in a pregnancy study.

The V call is TRBV6-5, the J call TRBJ1-2; D is uncertain. Trimming took off 9 bases at V and 5 bases at J, with 16 bases between the two ends. This CDR3 comprises 13 residues. The V gene's germline CDR1 is MNHEY and CDR2 SVGAGI. CDR3 sequence reads: CASRPLGFYGYTF. The CDR3 coding sequence is TGTGCCAGTCGACCACTAGGGTTTTATGGCTACACCTTC.

The CDR3 loop reads CASSYSKGGKLFF. The CDR3 DNA reads as TGTGCCAGCAGTTACTCGAAAGGCGGAAAACTGTTTTTT. The rearrangement links TRBV6-6 to TRBJ1-4; unclear D gene. Trimming left V 0 bases short and J 10 bases short, with 9 bases between. Germline loops: CDR1 MNHNY, CDR2 SVGAGI (reference sequence). The CDR3 extends over 13 amino acids.

DNA for the CDR3: TGTGCCATCCGCGTCTCGACAGTTCGAGGGGGCATGAACACTGAAGCTTTCTTT. Translation gives CAIRVSTVRGGMNTEAFF. The rearrangement links TRBV10-3 to TRBJ1-1, with TRBD1 matching over 7 bases. J was trimmed by 0 bases and V by 8 bases; bases with no gene match: 18. Germline assignment: CDR1 ENHRY and CDR2 SYGVKD. This CDR3 spans 18 amino acids.

This chain uses TRBV9 with TRBJ2-3; TRBD2 matches at 9 bases. The CDR3 is made up of 17 amino acids. The junction had 8 bases not matched to a gene; V was cut back by 0 bases and J by 3 bases. Germline values: CDR1 SGDLS, CDR2 YYNGEE. CDR3 sequence: CASSVGAGGRLTDTQYF. The CDR3 DNA reads TGTGCCAGCAGCGTAGGGGCGGGGGGGCGCTTGACAGATACGCAGTATTTT. Based on the CDR3 plus reference TRBV9 and TRBJ2-3, the full variable domain is DSGVTQTPKHLITATGQRVTLRCSPRSGDLSVYWYQQSLDQGLQFLIQYYNGEERAKGNILERFSAQQFPDLHSELNLSSLELGDSALYFCASSVGAGGRLTDTQYFGPGTRLTVL.

V usage is TRBV27 and J usage is TRBJ2-1; D might be TRBD1 (6 bases). This CDR3 contains 16 residues. Per the germline V gene, CDR1 is MNHEY and CDR2 is SMNVEV (reference sequence). With 1 base removed from V and 2 bases from J, the gap between germline ends came to 12 bases. The CDR3 DNA is TGTGCCAGCAGTTTATTTGGGGGCTCGACCTACAATGAGCAGTTCTTC. It translates to CASSLFGGSTYNEQFF.

V is TRBV27 and J is TRBJ2-7; 8 bases agree with TRBD1. V gave up 5 bases and J gave up 3 bases; unmatched junction bases: 3. The germline gives CDR1 MNHEY, CDR2 SMNVEV (reference sequence). The CDR3 covers 13 residues. CDR3 residues: CASSQTGGYEQYF. CDR3 in DNA: TGTGCCAGCAGTCAAACAGGGGGCTACGAGCAGTACTTC.

J is TRBJ2-1 and V is TRBV9, with 7 bases fitting TRBD2. V lost 3 bases, J lost 0 bases, and 6 bases stayed unmatched. This CDR3 is 16 amino acids long. Germline V gene data show CDR1 as SGDLS and CDR2 as YYNGEE. The CDR3 DNA sequence: TGTGCCAGCAGCGCCGGCGGGGGAAGCTCCTACAATGAGCAGTTCTTC. This translates into CASSAGGGSSYNEQFF.

This CDR3 reads CASRYRDSPLHF. In DNA, the CDR3 is TGTGCCAGCAGGTACAGGGATTCACCCCTCCACTTT. V gene TRBV21-1 combines with J gene TRBJ1-6; the table's TRBD1 call for D was not verified on the DNA. TRBV21-1 represents a pseudogene. The CDR3 contains 12 residues.

The chain joins TRBV5-5 to TRBJ1-1; 7 nucleotides match TRBD1. CDR1 and CDR2 (germline): SGHKS, YYEKEE (reference sequence). There are 19 residues in the CDR3. The V gene end was trimmed by 4 bases and the J gene end by 7 bases; junction bases not matched to a gene: 25. CDR3 sequence: CASSPTGAMKLVLSSEAFF. The CDR3 DNA follows: TGTGCCAGCAGCCCAACAGGGGCTATGAAATTGGTGCTTTCCAGTGAAGCTTTCTTT. Complete variable domain (other parts from reference TRBV5-5 and TRBJ1-1): DAGVTQSPTHLIKTRGQQVTLRCSPISGHKSVSWYQQVLGQGPQFIFQYYEKEERGRGNFPDRFSARQFPNYSSELNVNALLLGDSALYLCASSPTGAMKLVLSSEAFFGQGTRLTVV.